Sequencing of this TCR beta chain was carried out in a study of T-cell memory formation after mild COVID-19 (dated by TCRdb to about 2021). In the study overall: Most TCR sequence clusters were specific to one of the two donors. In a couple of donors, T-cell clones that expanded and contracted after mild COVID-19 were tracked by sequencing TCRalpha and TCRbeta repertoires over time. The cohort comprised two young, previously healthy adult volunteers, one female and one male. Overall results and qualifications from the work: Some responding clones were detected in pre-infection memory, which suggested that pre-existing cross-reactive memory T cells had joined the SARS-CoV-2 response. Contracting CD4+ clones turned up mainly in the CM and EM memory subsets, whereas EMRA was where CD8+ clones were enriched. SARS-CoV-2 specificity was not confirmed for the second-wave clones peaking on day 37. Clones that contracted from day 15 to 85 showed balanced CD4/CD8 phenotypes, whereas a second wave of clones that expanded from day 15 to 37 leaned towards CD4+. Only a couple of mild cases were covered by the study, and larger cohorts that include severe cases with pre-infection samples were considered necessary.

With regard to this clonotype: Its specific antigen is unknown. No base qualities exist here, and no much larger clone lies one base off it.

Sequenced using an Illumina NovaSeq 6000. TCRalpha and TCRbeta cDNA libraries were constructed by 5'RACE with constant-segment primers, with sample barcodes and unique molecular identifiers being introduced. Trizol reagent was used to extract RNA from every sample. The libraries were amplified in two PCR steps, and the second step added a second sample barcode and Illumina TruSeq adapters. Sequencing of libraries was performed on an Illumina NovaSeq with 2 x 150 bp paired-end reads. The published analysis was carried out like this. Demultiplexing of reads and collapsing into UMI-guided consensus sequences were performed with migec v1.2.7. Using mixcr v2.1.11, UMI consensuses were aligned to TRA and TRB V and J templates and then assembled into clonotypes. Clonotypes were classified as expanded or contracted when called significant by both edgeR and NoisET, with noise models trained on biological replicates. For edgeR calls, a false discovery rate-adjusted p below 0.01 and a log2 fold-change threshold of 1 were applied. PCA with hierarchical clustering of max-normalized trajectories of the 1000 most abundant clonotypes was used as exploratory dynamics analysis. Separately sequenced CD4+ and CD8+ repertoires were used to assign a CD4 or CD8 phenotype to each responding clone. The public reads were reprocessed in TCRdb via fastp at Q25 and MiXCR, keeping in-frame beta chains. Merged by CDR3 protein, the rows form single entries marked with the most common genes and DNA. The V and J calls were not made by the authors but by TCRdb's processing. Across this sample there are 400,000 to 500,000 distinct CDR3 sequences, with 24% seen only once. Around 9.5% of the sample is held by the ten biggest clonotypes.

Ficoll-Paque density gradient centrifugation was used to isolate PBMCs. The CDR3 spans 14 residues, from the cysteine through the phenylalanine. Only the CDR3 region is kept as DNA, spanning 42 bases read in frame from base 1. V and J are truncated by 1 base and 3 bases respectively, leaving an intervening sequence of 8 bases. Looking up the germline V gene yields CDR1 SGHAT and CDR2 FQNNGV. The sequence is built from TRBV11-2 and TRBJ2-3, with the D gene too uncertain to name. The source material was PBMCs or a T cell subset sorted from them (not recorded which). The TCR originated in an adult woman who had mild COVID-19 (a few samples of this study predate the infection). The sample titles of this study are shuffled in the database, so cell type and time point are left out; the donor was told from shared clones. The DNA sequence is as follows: TGTGCCAGCAGCTTAGTAGGCATAACAGATACGCAGTATTTT. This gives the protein CASSLVGITDTQYF. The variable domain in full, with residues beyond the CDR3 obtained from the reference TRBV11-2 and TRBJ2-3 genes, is EAGVAQSPRYKIIEKRQSVAFWCNPISGHATLYWYQQILGQGPKLLIQFQNNGVVDDSQLPKDRFSAERLKGVDSTLKIQPAKLEDSAVYLCASSLVGITDTQYFGPGTRLTVL.